These 23 T cell receptor beta chains were sequenced from one sample in a study of cytomegalovirus exposure and HLA in healthy donors. The PCR made use of 60 Vbeta and 13 Jbeta primers. TCRdb's table, derived via immunoSEQ multiplex PCR, lists solely in-frame clones and lacks some. Of approximately 160,000 clones listed, 75% to 80% are singletons. Sequencing was performed on PBMCs. These receptors were obtained from a middle-aged woman in good health and CMV-seropositive.

CDR3 coding DNA: TGTGCCAGCAGCCAAACCGGGACAGGGGATAATGAAAAACTGTTTTTT. It encodes CASSQTGTGDNEKLFF. The J gene is TRBJ1-4, the V gene TRBV5-4, with 10 bases aligning to TRBD1. Trimming removed 4 bases from V and 4 bases from J; junction bases left unmatched: 7. Germline CDR1 is SGHNT and CDR2 is YYREEE (reference sequence). This CDR3 is 16 amino acids long.

The chain joins TRBV7-2 to TRBJ2-3; 8 bases are shared with TRBD2. Germline values: CDR1 SGHTA, CDR2 FQGNSA. The CDR3 sequence is 16 residues long. V lost 0 bases to trimming and J lost 2 bases; unmatched junction nucleotides: 4. CDR3 sequence reads: CASSLAGTSSTDTQYF. The DNA for the CDR3 is TGTGCCAGCAGCTTAGCGGGGACTAGTTCCACAGATACGCAGTATTTT.

V usage is TRBV30 and J usage is TRBJ2-1; D is undetermined. Germline V gene lookup returns CDR1 GTSNPN and CDR2 SVGIG (reference sequence). There are 11 residues in the CDR3. V lost 3 bases, J lost 8 bases, and 8 bases lay in between. This chain's CDR3 is CAWRGFDEQFF. The CDR3 DNA reads as TGTGCCTGGAGGGGCTTTGATGAGCAGTTCTTC.

The rearrangement links TRBV25-1 to TRBJ2-3; D might be TRBD2 (7 bases). The ends were cut back, 3 bases at V and 2 bases at J, with 12 bases in the middle. CDR3 size: 15 residues. Germline CDR1 and CDR2: MGHDK and SYGVNS. The CDR3 loop reads CASSEAGAFTDTQYF. CDR3 nucleotide sequence: TGTGCCAGCAGTGAGGCGGGGGCGTTCACAGATACGCAGTATTTT.

The J gene is TRBJ2-3, the V gene TRBV5-6, with D perhaps matching TRBD2 (6 bases). The CDR3 extends over 17 amino acids. The V gene lost 3 bases and the J gene lost 1 base, with 18 bases spanning the gap. Germline V CDR1 and CDR2: SGHDT, YYEEEE. The DNA of the CDR3 is TGTGCCAGCAGCTCGTCCGGTAGCGGACCTGGCACAGATACGCAGTATTTT. Encoded protein: CASSSSGSGPGTDTQYF.

The chain carries TRBV5-4 and TRBJ2-2; D is perhaps TRBD2 (7 bases). From germline, CDR1 is SGHNT and CDR2 YYREEE (reference sequence). V was clipped by 4 bases and J by 5 bases, with 18 bases between them. This CDR3 has 16 residues. CDR3: CASSPLGGGLTGELFF. The CDR3 bases are TGTGCCAGCAGCCCCCTGGGGGGGGGCCTGACCGGGGAGCTGTTTTTT.

The V gene is TRBV7-2, the J gene TRBJ2-5; D is unclear. Per the germline V gene, CDR1 is SGHTA and CDR2 is FQGNSA. The CDR3 spans 13 residues. Trimming stripped 8 bases from V and 1 base from J, with 11 bases between. CDR3 region: CASGRTFQETQYF. The CDR3 DNA follows: TGTGCCAGCGGTAGAACTTTCCAAGAGACCCAGTACTTC.

Concerning this clone itself: The germline gene is not matched at one end of the junction; a read error may be the cause. The V call is TRBV4-3, the J call TRBJ1-2; D remains unclear. The length of the CDR3 is 13 residues. Looked up from germline, CDR1 is LGHNA and CDR2 is YSLEER. DNA for the CDR3: TGCGCCAGCAGCCAAGACCTGGCGGCTGGCTGCACCTTC. Its protein product is CASSQDLAAGCTF.

The rearrangement links TRBV7-2 to TRBJ1-1; 7 bases agree with TRBD1. The V gene's germline CDR1 is SGHTA and CDR2 FQGNSA. CDR3 length equals 15 residues. V dropped 3 bases and J dropped 2; count of bases not matched to a gene: 6. The CDR3: CASSFAGTANTEAFF. The CDR3 region has the DNA TGTGCCAGCAGCTTCGCCGGGACAGCCAACACTGAAGCTTTCTTT.

The table lists this clone with a count of one. The genes are TRBV7-2 and TRBJ2-7; 11 positions agree with TRBD2. Germline CDR1 SGHTA, CDR2 FQGNSA. Germline trimming cut 5 bases from V and 3 bases from J; bases unmatched to any gene: 6. This CDR3 spans 15 amino acids. CDR3 nucleotides: TGTGCCAGCAGCCCACTTCTAGCGGGAGGCTACGAGCAGTACTTC. This sequence encodes CASSPLLAGGYEQYF.

The J gene is TRBJ2-5, the V gene TRBV2; tentative D call: TRBD2 (5 bases). Germline CDR1 reads SNHLY; CDR2 reads FYNNEI. This CDR3 is 14 amino acids long. Trimming took off 1 base at V and 7 bases at J, with 13 bases between the two ends. The CDR3 bases are TGTGCCAGCAGTGAAGGGACTCCCCCAGGGACCCAGTACTTC. Translating it yields CASSEGTPPGTQYF. The full variable domain, its missing parts supplied by reference TRBV2 and TRBJ2-5, is EPEVTQTPSHQVTQMGQEVILRCVPISNHLYFYWYRQILGQKVEFLVSFYNNEISEKSEIFDDQFSVERPDGSNFTLKIRSTKLEDSAMYFCASSEGTPPGTQYFGPGTRLLVL.

Points on this clone: This CDR3 is also generated by other DNA sequences in the sample. This sequence joins TRBV19 and TRBJ2-7, with D possibly TRBD1 on 5 matching bases. Germline V CDR1 and CDR2: LNHDA, SQIVND (reference sequence). The CDR3 sequence is 13 residues long. V was cut by 3 bases and J by 3 bases, with 9 bases left in between. In DNA form, the CDR3 reads TGTGCCAGTAGTATCCAGGGTAGCTACGAGCAGTACTTC. Translated: CASSIQGSYEQYF. The variable domain in full, with the rest retrieved from reference TRBV19 and TRBJ2-7, is DGGITQSPKYLFRKEGQNVTLSCEQNLNHDAMYWYRQDPGQGLRLIYYSQIVNDFQKGDIAEGYSVSREKKESFPLTVTSAQKNPTAFYLCASSIQGSYEQYFGPGTRLTVT.

The J gene is TRBJ2-6, the V gene TRBV18; 11 bases are a match to TRBD1. CDR1 and CDR2 from the germline V gene are KGHSH and LQKENI. The CDR3 is 21 amino acids. With V trimmed by 4 bases and J by 0 bases, 14 bases remained unmatched. The CDR3 loop is CASSRLGRRTGGLSGANVLTF. Written as DNA, the CDR3 is TGTGCCAGCTCACGACTAGGTCGAAGGACAGGGGGCCTCTCTGGGGCCAACGTCCTGACTTTC.

The table lists this clone with a count of one. The chain uses TRBV5-1 and TRBJ1-4, with 7 nucleotides matching TRBD1. CDR1 is SGHRS and CDR2 is YFSETQ in the germline V gene. The CDR3 sequence is 14 residues long. V shed 4 bases and J 4 bases; nucleotides not matched to a gene: 4. As DNA, the CDR3 is TGCGCCAGCAGCCGGGACAGCAATAATGAAAAACTGTTTTTT. Its translation is CASSRDSNNEKLFF.

The V call is TRBV2, the J call TRBJ2-1, with 7 positions matching TRBD2. CDR3 length: 15 residues. The ends lost 5 bases at V and 6 bases at J; junction bases unmatched: 10. Germline V lookup: CDR1 SNHLY, CDR2 FYNNEI. The CDR3 sequence is CASSPASGGSNEQFF. In DNA form, the CDR3 reads TGTGCCAGCAGTCCAGCTAGCGGAGGGAGCAATGAGCAGTTCTTC.

The V and J genes are TRBV15 and TRBJ2-5, with 9 bases fitting TRBD2. The CDR3 sequence is 18 residues long. Looked up from germline, CDR1 is LNHNV and CDR2 is YYDKDF (reference sequence). V was clipped by 0 bases and J by 2 bases; unmatched bases: 10. The CDR3 region is CATSREFGAGGIQETQYF. CDR3 coding DNA: TGTGCCACCAGCAGAGAGTTTGGAGCGGGGGGCATTCAAGAGACCCAGTACTTC.

A remark on this clone: The sample holds other DNA sequences that translate to the same CDR3. The chain joins TRBV30 to TRBJ1-5; no definite D call. CDR1 and CDR2 from the germline V gene are GTSNPN and SVGIG (reference sequence). V gave up 1 base and J gave up 9 bases, with 10 bases separating them. This CDR3 has 12 residues. CDR3 in DNA: TGTGCCTGGAGTGACCCCGGCGGGCCCCAGCATTTT. Residues: CAWSDPGGPQHF. The full variable domain, its missing parts supplied by reference TRBV30 and TRBJ1-5, is SQTIHQWPATLVQPVGSPLSLECTVEGTSNPNLYWYRQAAGRGLQLLFYSVGIGQISSEVPQNLSASRPQDRQFILSSKKLLLSDSGFYLCAWSDPGGPQHFGDGTRLSIL.

The chain couples TRBV5-8 to TRBJ2-3; D remains unclear. V lost 4 bases and J 4 bases, leaving 10 bases between the germline ends. Per germline, CDR1 SGHTS and CDR2 YDEGEE. The CDR3 covers 13 residues. Here the CDR3 reads CASSLKLPDTQYF. CDR3 sequence (DNA): TGTGCCAGCAGCCTGAAGCTCCCAGATACGCAGTATTTT. The full variable domain, rest sourced from reference TRBV5-8 and TRBJ2-3, is EAGVTQSPTHLIKTRGQQATLRCSPISGHTSVYWYQQALGLGLQFLLWYDEGEERNRGNFPPRFSGRQFPNYSSELNVNALELEDSALYLCASSLKLPDTQYFGPGTRLTVL.

The chain is built from TRBV19 and TRBJ1-5; TRBD1 matches at 12 bases. V lost 1 base to trimming and J lost 5 bases; unmatched junction nucleotides: 3. Germline assignment: CDR1 LNHDA and CDR2 SQIVND (reference sequence). CDR3 length equals 16 residues. CDR3 DNA sequence: TGTGCCAGTAGTATAGTTGGGACAGGGGGCTATCAGCCCCAGCATTTT. It specifies CASSIVGTGGYQPQHF.

The genes are TRBV7-9 and TRBJ1-3; D is unclear. Germline V lookup: CDR1 SEHNR, CDR2 FQNEAQ (reference sequence). The CDR3 consists of 14 residues. The V end was cut by 0 bases, the J end by 5 bases, with 8 bases between. The CDR3 is CASSLASTRNTIYF. CDR3 bases: TGTGCCAGCAGCTTAGCCTCCACTAGAAACACCATATATTTT.

The chain links TRBV30 to TRBJ1-6; possibly TRBD1 for D (6 bases). V lost 2 bases and J 5 bases, leaving 13 bases between the germline ends. CDR3 size: 15 residues. CDR1 is GTSNPN and CDR2 is SVGIG in the germline V gene (reference sequence). CDR3 protein: CAWSKTGTNNSPLHF. CDR3 coding DNA: TGTGCCTGGAGTAAAACAGGGACTAATAATTCACCCCTCCACTTT.

The chain has TRBV25-1 and TRBJ1-6; perhaps TRBD1 as D (6 bases). The CDR3 covers 14 residues. Between the trimmed V and J ends, which lost 3 bases and 10 bases, there was a span of 13 bases. Germline V lookup: CDR1 MGHDK, CDR2 SYGVNS. The CDR3 reads CASSDGTWESPLHF. In DNA, the CDR3 is TGTGCCAGCAGTGACGGGACATGGGAATCACCCCTCCACTTT.

V is TRBV5-4 and J is TRBJ2-5; 9 bases line up with TRBD1. Trimming cost V 2 bases and J 5 bases; bases outside gene matches: 10. The CDR3 extends over 16 amino acids. Germline CDR1 and CDR2: SGHNT and YYREEE (reference sequence). The DNA for the CDR3 is TGTGCCAGCAGCTTCACAGGGGGCGCGGAGGGGGAGACCCAGTACTTC. Protein product: CASSFTGGAEGETQYF.